The T cell receptor beta chain described here comes from a study of T cell responses to AZD1222 COVID-19 vaccine. Only in-frame clones appear in the TCRdb table, and some are missing; sequencing was by immunoSEQ multiplex PCR. The data show under 150,000 clones, roughly 90% seen once. Sample: peripheral blood, taken 28 days after the second AZD1222 dose. The sequence was collected from an adult who received the AZD1222 COVID-19 vaccine.

The CDR3 loop is CASSLNKGLGEKLFF. The CDR3 nucleotides are TGTGCCAGCAGCTTAAATAAGGGGTTGGGTGAAAAACTGTTTTTT. The chain employs TRBV11-2 and TRBJ1-4; D possibly corresponds to TRBD1 (5 bases). Germline CDR1 reads SGHAT; CDR2 reads FQNNGV. V was cut by 2 bases and J by 7 bases, with 14 bases left in between. This CDR3 contains 15 residues.